This T cell receptor beta chain was captured in a study of response to subunit inactivated influenza vaccine. Study-level results: Few additional T cells are recruited per seasonal influenza vaccination, authors suggested.

The CDR3 is made up of 17 amino acids. The V gene end was trimmed by 7 bases and the J gene end by 5 bases; junction bases not matched to a gene: 15. Turning to this clonotype: The antigen is undetermined.

One entry per CDR3 protein, called by TCRdb with MiXCR from the RT-PCR reads. Of about half a million distinct CDR3 sequences listed, 25% were seen once; the top ten hold approximately 2%. The specimen was CD4+ T cells sorted from PBMCs, collected approximately 5 days after vaccination. J is TRBJ2-5 and V is TRBV12-3 or TRBV12-4, with 11 bases aligning to TRBD2. The sequence was collected from a man over 45 who received an inactivated influenza vaccine. CDR3 loop: CASTAGSSGRALETQYF. The CDR3 bases are TGTGCCAGCACCGCCGGGAGTAGCGGGAGGGCCTTGGAGACCCAGTACTTC.